These 6 T cell receptor beta chains were all obtained from the same sample, sequenced in a study of T cell repertoires in cytomegalovirus infection. Antigen specificity for these receptors is unknown. One entry per CDR3 protein, called by TCRdb with MiXCR from the reads. Of approximately 120,000 distinct CDR3 sequences in the sample, around 28% are singletons; the top ten hold roughly three quarters. The material was CD8+ T cells from cultured PBMCs, obtained from culture after CMV antigen stimulation. The receptors were sampled from a human donor in good health (CMV status not recorded). Some clones in this sample may be carry-over from other donors' samples.

The table lists this clonotype with many counts. V gene TRBV7-2 combines with J gene TRBJ1-2, with D possibly matching TRBD1 (5 bases). Trimming took 5 bases from V and 6 from J, leaving 10 bases between them. The germline V gene has CDR1 SGHTA and CDR2 FQGNSA. This CDR3 has 12 residues. As DNA, the CDR3 is TGTGCCAGCAGCCCGAGGACACATGGCTACACCTTC. This codes for CASSPRTHGYTF.

The V and J genes are TRBV6-6 and TRBJ1-5; D remains ambiguous. V was pared by 6 bases and J by 1 base, with 16 bases between. Germline V lookup: CDR1 MNHNY, CDR2 SVGAGI (reference sequence). The CDR3 is 16 residues long. CDR3 loop: CASRPRQVLSNQPQHF. DNA of the CDR3: TGTGCCAGCAGACCACGCCAAGTCCTGAGCAATCAGCCCCAGCATTTT.

This chain connects TRBV19 to TRBJ2-3; no clear D. The CDR3 runs to 13 residues. V dropped 4 bases and J dropped 4 bases, with 9 bases sitting between them. CDR1 is LNHDA, CDR2 SQIVND, per germline (reference sequence). CDR3 DNA: TGTGCCAGTAGTACGCGGTCCGCAGATACGCAGTATTTT. This codes for CASSTRSADTQYF.

The V and J genes are TRBV29-1 and TRBJ1-2; unclear D gene. Between the trimmed V and J ends, which lost 7 bases and 6 bases, there was a span of 15 bases. The CDR3 covers 12 residues. Per the germline V gene, CDR1 is SQVTM and CDR2 is ANQGSEA. The CDR3 loop reads CSAYPVEDGYTF. CDR3 in DNA: TGCAGCGCCTACCCCGTCGAGGATGGCTACACCTTC.

The chain couples TRBV27 to TRBJ2-5; D is perhaps TRBD1 or TRBD2 (5 bases each). The V end lost 4 bases, the J end lost 2 bases, and 8 bases lay between the germline ends. Germline loops: CDR1 MNHEY, CDR2 SMNVEV (reference sequence). This CDR3 spans 13 amino acids. CDR3 region: CASSYGAQETQYF. The DNA of the CDR3 is TGTGCCAGCAGTTACGGGGCACAAGAGACCCAGTACTTC.

This clonotype was observed a few times. The chain is built from TRBV5-1 and TRBJ1-2, with unresolved D. Trimming pared 2 bases from V and 4 bases from J, leaving 6 bases between. Germline assignment: CDR1 SGHRS and CDR2 YFSETQ. The CDR3 runs to 12 residues. The CDR3 DNA sequence: TGCGCCAGCAGCTTATACAGCTATGGCTACACCTTC. It codes for CASSLYSYGYTF.